Shown below are 5 T cell receptor beta chains from a single sample sequenced in a study of cytomegalovirus exposure and HLA in healthy donors. Researchers ran the PCR with 60 Vbeta and 13 Jbeta primers. The assay was immunoSEQ multiplex PCR, and TCRdb's table has in-frame clones only and misses some. The sample holds 100,000 to 150,000 clones. The specimen sequenced was PBMCs. These receptors originate from a man aged 25-45 years in good health and CMV-seronegative.

The chain couples TRBV29-1 to TRBJ1-2, with 7 bases identical to TRBD1. Germline loops: CDR1 SQVTM, CDR2 ANQGSEA. CDR3 size: 17 residues. Trimming took 3 bases from V and 0 from J; bases not matched to a gene: 13. CDR3 sequence: CSVEVQGPSFANYGYTF. In DNA form, the CDR3 reads TGCAGCGTTGAGGTACAGGGGCCTTCCTTTGCTAACTATGGCTACACCTTC.

The genes are TRBV4-1 and TRBJ1-5; TRBD1 aligns across 7 bases. J was trimmed by 6 bases and V by 4 bases; bases with no gene match: 18. Germline CDR1 and CDR2: MGHRA and YSYEKL. The CDR3 covers 18 residues. CDR3 residues: CASSPFPEGTAGGQPQHF. For the CDR3, the DNA is TGCGCCAGCAGCCCGTTTCCCGAGGGGACAGCAGGGGGTCAGCCCCAGCATTTT.

J is TRBJ2-7 and V is TRBV11-2; D is perhaps TRBD1 (6 bases). V lost 6 bases, J lost 1 base, and 16 bases lay in between. This CDR3 has 15 amino acids. The germline gives CDR1 SGHAT, CDR2 FQNNGV. CDR3: CASRSPQGGSYEQYF. The CDR3 DNA follows: TGTGCCAGCAGGTCCCCACAGGGCGGTTCCTACGAGCAGTACTTC.

The V call is TRBV2, the J call TRBJ2-1; 9 bases fit TRBD2. The V gene end was trimmed by 6 bases and the J gene end by 7 bases; junction bases not matched to a gene: 13. The CDR3 extends over 16 amino acids. Looked up from germline, CDR1 is SNHLY and CDR2 is FYNNEI. Here the CDR3 reads CASSRLAGGPRNEQFF. CDR3 DNA sequence: TGTGCCAGCAGCCGTCTTGCGGGAGGGCCTCGGAATGAGCAGTTCTTC. Looking up the rest from reference TRBV2 and TRBJ2-1 gives the full variable domain: EPEVTQTPSHQVTQMGQEVILRCVPISNHLYFYWYRQILGQKVEFLVSFYNNEISEKSEIFDDQFSVERPDGSNFTLKIRSTKLEDSAMYFCASSRLAGGPRNEQFFGPGTRLTVL.

The rearrangement joins TRBV5-4 to TRBJ2-2, with 8 bases aligning to TRBD2. Germline CDR1 and CDR2: SGHNT and YYREEE (reference sequence). CDR3 length equals 16 residues. Germline trimming cut 4 bases from V and 1 base from J; bases unmatched to any gene: 6. The CDR3 reads CASSPIAGGNTGELFF. CDR3 bases: TGTGCCAGCAGCCCTATTGCGGGAGGGAACACCGGGGAGCTGTTTTTT.